The 30 T cell receptor beta chains below all came from one sample that was sequenced in a study of siplizumab effects on memory and regulatory T cells. This table comes from immunoSEQ multiplex PCR, and its TCRdb copy is limited to in-frame clones, with some not included. The data contain roughly 100,000 clones, 85% to 95% of them singletons. Input material: CD4+ T cells sorted from blood. These receptors all stem from a human donor in good health.

CDR3 amino acids: CASSFRDSSYEQYF. CDR3 nucleotide sequence: TGTGCCAGCAGCTTCAGGGATAGCTCCTACGAGCAGTACTTC. The chain employs TRBV7-9 and TRBJ2-7, with D maybe TRBD1 (5 bases). This CDR3 has 14 amino acids. CDR1 and CDR2 (germline): SEHNR, FQNEAQ (reference sequence). The V end lost 3 bases, the J end lost 0 bases, and 9 bases lay between the germline ends.

This clone has only one observation. The chain uses TRBV6-1 and TRBJ2-1; TRBD2 matches 9 bases. The V and J ends lost 6 bases and 1 base, in that order; junction bases with no gene match: 4. CDR3 length equals 15 residues. Per germline, CDR1 MNHNS and CDR2 SASEGT. The CDR3 bases are TGTGCCAGCAGCGCCGGACTAGCGTCCTACAATGAGCAGTTCTTC. Translating it yields CASSAGLASYNEQFF.

This chain joins TRBV5-1 and TRBJ2-6; no definite D call. The germline gives CDR1 SGHRS, CDR2 YFSETQ. V was clipped by 4 bases and J by 0 bases, with 5 bases between them. The CDR3 runs 14 residues. CDR3 protein: CASSPVSGANVLTF. CDR3 coding DNA: TGCGCCAGCAGCCCGGTCTCTGGGGCCAACGTCCTGACTTTC. The full variable domain, completed using reference TRBV5-1 and TRBJ2-6, is KAGVTQTPRYLIKTRGQQVTLSCSPISGHRSVSWYQQTPGQGLQFLFEYFSETQRNKGNFPGRFSGRQFSNSRSEMNVSTLELGDSALYLCASSPVSGANVLTFGAGSRLTVL.

The chain couples TRBV10-3 to TRBJ2-1; TRBD1 agrees at 10 bases. J gave up 4 bases and V 2 bases, and 2 bases lay outside the gene matches. The germline CDR1 and CDR2 sequences are ENHRY and SYGVKD. CDR3 length: 15 residues. CDR3 protein: CAISEGTGAYNEQFF. The DNA of the CDR3 is TGTGCCATCAGTGAGGGGACAGGGGCGTACAATGAGCAGTTCTTC.

The chain couples TRBV28 to TRBJ1-2, with unresolved D. Germline CDR1 is MDHEN and CDR2 is SYDVKM. The CDR3 is 17 amino acids. Trimming pared 2 bases from V and 6 bases from J, leaving 22 bases between. CDR3 DNA: TGTGCCAGCAGTTTAGGCGACGGCTTCCCCGTGCTGCATGGCTACACCTTC. Protein product: CASSLGDGFPVLHGYTF.

The gene calls are TRBV7-6 and TRBJ2-5; a weak D match, TRBD2 (6 bases). CDR1 and CDR2 from the germline V gene are SGHVS and FNYEAQ. The CDR3 spans 16 residues. V was trimmed by 2 bases and J by 1 base, leaving 14 bases between them. CDR3 coding DNA: TGTGCCAGCAGCTTAATAGCGGCCCCACTCCAAGAGACCCAGTACTTC. This codes for CASSLIAAPLQETQYF.

The chain recombines TRBV5-6 with TRBJ1-2; no definite D call. The germline gives CDR1 SGHDT, CDR2 YYEEEE. This CDR3 has 14 residues. V was shortened by 4 bases and J by 5 bases, with 15 bases between the two germline ends. The CDR3 region is CASSPSGEGYGYTF. The CDR3, as DNA: TGTGCCAGCAGCCCCAGCGGGGAAGGGTATGGCTACACCTTC.

The CDR3 region is CAWSGRRHNTGELFF. The CDR3 coding sequence is TGTGCCTGGAGTGGCAGGAGACACAACACCGGGGAGCTGTTTTTT. The chain employs TRBV30 and TRBJ2-2, with D hard to call. Germline lookup yields CDR1 GTSNPN and CDR2 SVGIG (reference sequence). The CDR3 consists of 15 residues. V lost 1 base and J lost 2, with 11 bases in between. The whole variable domain, remainder taken from reference TRBV30 and TRBJ2-2, is SQTIHQWPATLVQPVGSPLSLECTVEGTSNPNLYWYRQAAGRGLQLLFYSVGIGQISSEVPQNLSASRPQDRQFILSSKKLLLSDSGFYLCAWSGRRHNTGELFFGEGSRLTVL.

The V call is TRBV11-2, the J call TRBJ1-1; D is ambiguous. V was shortened by 2 bases and J by 2 bases, with 6 bases between the two germline ends. Germline V gives CDR1 SGHAT, CDR2 FQNNGV. The CDR3 covers 13 residues. This CDR3 reads CASSLYKNTEAFF. CDR3 nucleotides: TGTGCCAGCAGCTTATATAAAAACACTGAAGCTTTCTTT.

This chain joins TRBV19 and TRBJ1-6; D not certain. Deletions cut 6 bases from V and 6 bases from J, with 6 bases between. There are 12 residues in the CDR3. Looked up from germline, CDR1 is LNHDA and CDR2 is SQIVND (reference sequence). Here the CDR3 reads CASSLINSPLHF. As DNA, the CDR3 is TGTGCCAGTAGCCTAATTAATTCACCCCTCCACTTT.

The chain is built from TRBV9 and TRBJ2-5; D not certain. The CDR3 spans 13 residues. V gave up 2 bases and J gave up 2 bases, with 7 bases separating them. Looked up from germline, CDR1 is SGDLS and CDR2 is YYNGEE. CDR3 nucleotide sequence: TGTGCCAGCAGCGTTTCGACACAAGAGACCCAGTACTTC. It translates to CASSVSTQETQYF.

This chain connects TRBV7-2 to TRBJ1-6; 9 positions match TRBD1. The germline gives CDR1 SGHTA, CDR2 FQGNSA. The CDR3 totals 15 residues. V trimming: 5 bases; J trimming: 7 bases; junction bases outside the gene matches: 6. The CDR3 protein is CASSPRDRENSPLHF. CDR3 nucleotide sequence: TGTGCCAGCAGCCCCCGGGACAGGGAGAATTCACCCCTCCACTTT.

V gene TRBV6-1 combines with J gene TRBJ2-1, with 8 bases that match TRBD2. This CDR3 is built from 12 residues. Looked up from germline, CDR1 is MNHNS and CDR2 is SASEGT. The ends lost 8 bases at V and 12 bases at J; junction bases unmatched: 9. The CDR3 sequence: CASRGGLTGQFF. The CDR3 DNA reads as TGTGCCAGCCGGGGGGGCCTAACAGGGCAGTTCTTC.

This clone appeared once. The CDR3 region is CASSESGGINTEAFF. CDR3 nucleotide sequence: TGTGCCAGCAGCGAATCAGGGGGCATCAACACTGAAGCTTTCTTT. The chain couples TRBV6-1 to TRBJ1-1; 8 bases match TRBD1. This CDR3 comprises 15 residues. V shed 6 bases and J 2 bases; nucleotides not matched to a gene: 8. From germline, CDR1 is MNHNS and CDR2 SASEGT.

This clone came up once. The chain uses TRBV5-6 and TRBJ1-2; unclear D gene. The germline CDR1 and CDR2 sequences are SGHDT and YYEEEE. The CDR3 extends over 12 amino acids. Trimming left V 1 base short and J 4 bases short, with 5 bases between. As DNA, the CDR3 is TGTGCCAGCAGCTTGATGAGCTATGGCTACACCTTC. Protein sequence: CASSLMSYGYTF.

This rearrangement joins TRBV5-1 to TRBJ1-1; 9 positions match TRBD1. This CDR3 is 18 amino acids long. The germline CDR1 and CDR2 sequences are SGHRS and YFSETQ. Losses at the gene ends were 3 bases for V and 0 bases for J; bases not matched to a gene: 12. The CDR3 region is CASSYSGTGMVLNTEAFF. The CDR3 coding sequence is TGCGCCAGCAGCTATTCCGGGACAGGGATGGTCCTGAACACTGAAGCTTTCTTT.

The chain is built from TRBV7-3 and TRBJ2-2, with unresolved D. The germline V gene encodes CDR1 SGHTA and CDR2 FQGTGA. Trimming stripped 3 bases from V and 5 bases from J, with 7 bases between. The CDR3 totals 13 residues. The CDR3 is CASSFSSTGELFF. CDR3 bases: TGTGCCAGCAGCTTCTCCAGTACCGGGGAGCTGTTTTTT.

The chain combines TRBV6-6 with TRBJ2-5; possibly TRBD2 for D (5 bases). Germline loops: CDR1 MNHNY, CDR2 SVGAGI (reference sequence). V gave up 5 bases and J gave up 2 bases, with 12 bases separating them. This CDR3 has 14 amino acids. CDR3 DNA: TGTGCCAGCAGTACTCGAGGAGGTCAAGAGACCCAGTACTTC. It yields the protein CASSTRGGQETQYF.

The table lists this clone with a few counts. The rearrangement links TRBV18 to TRBJ1-2; D is unresolved. This CDR3 region has 12 residues. Germline values: CDR1 KGHSH, CDR2 LQKENI. Trimming took off 3 bases at V and 5 bases at J, with 7 bases between the two ends. CDR3: CASSPTLYGYTF. The CDR3 nucleotides read TGTGCCAGCTCACCCACTCTGTATGGCTACACCTTC.

The count of this clone is one. The junction shows a germline mismatch at one end, possibly a read error. V is TRBV5-1 and J is TRBJ2-5, with 8 positions matching TRBD1. Germline V lookup: CDR1 SGHRS, CDR2 YFSETQ. The CDR3 has 14 residues. As DNA, the CDR3 is TGCGCCAGCAGCCCAGGGACAGGACAAGAGATCCAGTACTTC. It encodes CASSPGTGQEIQYF.

In DNA form, the CDR3 reads TGTGCCACCCAGAACCCCGGGGCGTACTATGGCTACACCTTC. It codes for CATQNPGAYYGYTF. The chain couples TRBV10-3 to TRBJ1-2; maybe TRBD1 (5 bases). V lost 10 bases, J lost 3 bases, and 18 bases lay in between. The germline gives CDR1 ENHRY, CDR2 SYGVKD. CDR3 length: 14 amino acids.

J is TRBJ1-6 and V is TRBV30; TRBD1 is a possible D gene (5 bases). Germline CDR1 and CDR2: GTSNPN and SVGIG (reference sequence). The CDR3 is 12 amino acids. Trimming removed 5 bases from V and 5 bases from J, with 7 bases in between. CDR3 region: CAWDSNNSPLHF. The CDR3 DNA follows: TGTGCCTGGGACAGCAATAATTCACCCCTCCACTTT.

The V gene is TRBV6-1, the J gene TRBJ1-2; 11 positions agree with TRBD1. Germline loops: CDR1 MNHNS, CDR2 SASEGT. After removal of 2 bases from V and 5 bases from J, the junction contained 4 bases not matched to a gene. The CDR3 is 15 residues long. The CDR3 is CASSEWDRGFYGYTF. The CDR3 DNA is TGTGCCAGCAGTGAATGGGACAGGGGGTTTTATGGCTACACCTTC.

The gene calls are TRBV4-1 and TRBJ2-4; TRBD1 might be the D (6 bases). CDR1 is MGHRA and CDR2 is YSYEKL in the germline V gene. The CDR3 spans 15 residues. Trimming pared 1 base from V and 3 bases from J, leaving 10 bases between. The CDR3 nucleotides read TGCGCCAGCAGCCAAGGGACAGACTTCAAAAACATTCAGTACTTC. Translation: CASSQGTDFKNIQYF.

The chain links TRBV6-1 to TRBJ1-5, with D uncertain. In germline, CDR1 is MNHNS, CDR2 SASEGT. The V gene lost 1 base and the J gene lost 2 bases, with 12 bases spanning the gap. CDR3 length: 16 residues. The CDR3 DNA reads TGTGCCAGCAGTGAAGATTTTCCGGATGGCAATCAGCCCCAGCATTTT. This sequence encodes CASSEDFPDGNQPQHF.

A single count supports this clone. The chain is built from TRBV28 and TRBJ1-2; TRBD1 matches 8 bases. The CDR3 totals 14 residues. Germline V gene sequence: CDR1 MDHEN, CDR2 SYDVKM. With V trimmed by 6 bases and J by 5 bases, 8 bases remained unmatched. The CDR3 loop reads CASRIPGGGYGYTF. Here the CDR3 DNA reads TGTGCCAGCAGGATACCAGGGGGCGGTTATGGCTACACCTTC.

The V and J genes are TRBV9 and TRBJ2-7; 9 nucleotides agree with TRBD2. The CDR3 runs to 14 residues. J was trimmed by 6 bases and V by 1 base; bases with no gene match: 5. CDR1 is SGDLS, CDR2 YYNGEE, per germline. CDR3 residues: CASSVSSGRAEQYF. The CDR3, as DNA: TGTGCCAGCAGCGTAAGTAGCGGGAGAGCCGAGCAGTACTTC.

This chain joins TRBV5-6 and TRBJ2-7, with 12 nucleotides matching TRBD2. Per germline, CDR1 SGHDT and CDR2 YYEEEE. J was trimmed by 4 bases and V by 1 base; bases with no gene match: 3. The CDR3 contains 15 residues. As DNA, the CDR3 is TGTGCCAGCAGCTTGCTAGCGGGAGGGAGGTACGAGCAGTACTTC. Protein sequence: CASSLLAGGRYEQYF.

This clone has a handful of counts. The chain combines TRBV13 with TRBJ1-4, with D possibly matching TRBD1 (6 bases). CDR1 and CDR2 from the germline V gene are PRHDT and FYEKMQ (reference sequence). This CDR3 is 16 amino acids long. V lost 2 bases, J lost 0 bases, and 10 bases lay in between. The CDR3 here is CASSLFKGATNEKLFF. CDR3 nucleotide sequence: TGTGCCAGCAGCTTATTTAAGGGGGCAACTAATGAAAAACTGTTTTTT.

The chain uses TRBV7-9 and TRBJ2-7; no reliable D call. Germline V gene data show CDR1 as SEHNR and CDR2 as FQNEAQ (reference sequence). The CDR3 has 12 residues. V lost 1 base and J lost 3, with 4 bases in between. The CDR3 region has the DNA TGTGCCAGCAGCTTAGAGGACTACGAGCAGTACTTC. The encoded protein is CASSLEDYEQYF.